This TCR beta chain appears in the sequencing data of a study of blood T cell repertoires in COVID-19. V was pared by 5 bases and J by 3 bases, with 7 bases between. The CDR3 has 12 amino acids. CDR1 is LNHDA, CDR2 SQIVND, per germline (reference sequence). Sequenced by immunoSEQ multiplex PCR; TCRdb stores in-frame clones only, minus some. The top ten clones hold roughly 12% of a sample with some 57,000 clones, 82% of them seen once. This clone was picked up one time. V and J are TRBV19 and TRBJ1-1; no clear D. The sequenced material came from peripheral blood. The origin of this receptor is an elderly man with COVID-19, enrolled during active disease. This chain's CDR3 is CASSWAHTEAFF. CDR3 bases: TGTGCCAGTAGTTGGGCCCACACTGAAGCTTTCTTT.